This T cell receptor (beta chain) was sequenced in a study of blood T cell repertoires in COVID-19. Across the whole study: Acute and convalescent COVID-19 samples came from the United States, Italy and Spain. In each case, the material was cDNA or gDNA derived from T cells, B-cell-depleted T cells, or PBMCs.

The CDR3 consists of 12 residues. Germline CDR1 reads LGHDT; CDR2 reads YNNKEL (reference sequence). Unmatched junction bases numbered 2, after V lost 4 bases and J lost 7 bases. Per the study methods: Amplification of reference gene primers was used by the study to estimate nucleated cell counts. Some clones are missing from TCRdb's copy, which holds only in-frame ones; the method was immunoSEQ multiplex PCR. V, J and clone size are those of that table, while D and trimming were read from the DNA. The sample holds some 150,000 clones, 85% to 90% seen once. This TCR was sampled from a woman aged 45-65 years with active or convalescent COVID-19. This chain uses TRBV3-1 (or the pseudogene TRBV3-2) with TRBJ1-2; 8 bases agree with TRBD1. The sample was peripheral blood. The CDR3 spells CASSPGTGGYTF. CDR3 in DNA: TGTGCCAGCAGCCCGGGGACAGGTGGCTACACCTTC.